Here is one T cell receptor beta chain with its context. Its antigen is still unknown. This specimen comes from a study of CD8+CD57+ T cells in acquired aplastic anemia. The study's findings and limits: Patients and controls were found to share 25 to 35 CD8+ CDR3 sequences. No significant difference in CD8+ Simpson's diversity was found between patients and controls.

Patients picked for sequencing had shown CD8+CD57+ cell expansion detected by flow cytometry. Patients were untreated when blood was sampled. For CDR3 and TCR beta VDJ profiling, genomic DNA was the template used. From the reads, TCRdb called clonotypes with MiXCR, one entry per CDR3 protein. The sample has over 150,000 distinct CDR3 sequences; about 54% are singletons. There are 15 residues in the CDR3. The V and J ends lost 1 base and 2 bases respectively, with 10 bases between them. Germline V gene sequence: CDR1 KGHDR, CDR2 SFDVKD. Sequenced sample: sorted CD4+, CD8+, or CD8+CD57+ T cells (not recorded which) from PBMCs. The V gene is TRBV24-1, the J gene TRBJ2-5; possibly TRBD1 for D (6 bases). This TCR was recovered from a human donor with aplastic anemia. CDR3 sequence (DNA): TGTGCCACCAGTGATTTCGTCACAGGGCAAGAGACCCAGTACTTC. Residues: CATSDFVTGQETQYF.